These T cell receptor beta chains were read from a single sample in a study of blood T cells in healthy people across ages. TCRdb passed the 5' RACE reads through MiXCR, listing each CDR3 protein once. The repertoire holds 790,000 or so distinct CDR3 sequences, with roughly three fifths as singletons. The sequencing input was blood. These receptor sequences come from a man aged 35 to 55 in good health. Each CDR3 is given with its conserved first and last residue. D genes are given only for firm matches. The size field is filled for only some rows; it gives once, few, many or a size class.

D gene	V gene	clone size	J gene	CDR3 DNA	CDR3 protein
NA	TRBV6-1	NA	TRBJ2-2	TGTGCCATCAGTTCGGGGGCGGGCGTGGACCCCGGGGAGCTGTTTTTT	CAISSGAGVDPGELFF
NA	TRBV7-3	NA	TRBJ2-5	TGTGCCAGCAGCTTAAGAGTGATCGGCCGAATACCACAAGAGACCCAGTACTTC	CASSLRVIGRIPQETQYF
NA	TRBV7-8	NA	TRBJ2-3	TGTGCCAGCAGCTTAGTCGGGGGCCCATCCACAGATACGCAGTATTTT	CASSLVGGPSTDTQYF
NA	TRBV5-1	NA	TRBJ1-1	TGCGCCAGCAGCAAGGAGGGGGGACTTGAAGCTTTCTTT	CASSKEGGLEAFF
NA	TRBV20-1	NA	TRBJ2-5	TGCAGTGCTCGCGTCCAGGAAAAAGAGACCCAGTACTTC	CSARVQEKETQYF
TRBD1	TRBV28	many	TRBJ1-5	TGTGCCAGCAGTACCAAGGGACAGGGTGATATACCCCAGCATTTT	CASSTKGQGDIPQHF
NA	TRBV20-1	NA	TRBJ2-5	TGCAGTGCTGTGGGTCTTTTACAAGAGACCCAGTACTTC	CSAVGLLQETQYF
TRBD1	TRBV28	few	TRBJ1-6	TGTGCCAGCAGTCCTCGGACAGGGCGAGTTACACCCCTCCACTTT	CASSPRTGRVTPLHF
TRBD2	TRBV6-6	NA	TRBJ2-5	TGTGCCGCCAGCGGGGCGGTACAAGATAAGACCCAGTACTTC	CAASGAVQDKTQYF
NA	TRBV3-1	NA	TRBJ2-3	TGTGCCAGCAGCCAATTTCAGGGGCCCTTAACAAAACCCACAGATACGCAGTATTTT	CASSQFQGPLTKPTDTQYF
NA	TRBV28	NA	TRBJ2-4	TGTGCCAGCAGCAGTACTGGCATGTTAGCCAAAAACATTCAGTACTTC	CASSSTGMLAKNIQYF
NA	TRBV7-9	NA	TRBJ1-5	TGTGCCAGCAGCCCCCAAAAGAATCAGCCCCAGCATTTT	CASSPQKNQPQHF
NA	TRBV7-9	NA	TRBJ1-4	TGTGCCAGCCCTTCTGGAGGGAATAATGATGAAAAACTGTTTTTT	CASPSGGNNDEKLFF
NA	TRBV7-6	NA	TRBJ2-3	TGTGCCAGCCTCCCCATATGGGCTAGCACAGATACGCAGTATTTT	CASLPIWASTDTQYF
TRBD1	TRBV28	NA	TRBJ2-1	TGTGCCAGTAGGGACAGGTCCGTGTTGAATGAGCAGTTCTTC	CASRDRSVLNEQFF
NA	TRBV7-9	NA	TRBJ2-3	TGTGCCAGCAGCTCACCGACACCGGGACCACGGGCGCCGATCCCAGATACGCAGTATTTT	CASSSPTPGPRAPIPDTQYF
NA	TRBV20-1	NA	TRBJ1-6	TGCAGTGCTAGGTCGGGGGGGGTCCCCTATAATTCACCCCTCCACTTT	CSARSGGVPYNSPLHF
NA	TRBV12-3/TRBV12-4	NA	TRBJ2-1	TGTGCCAGCAGCCAATTTTATGAGCAGTTCTTC	CASSQFYEQFF
NA	TRBV6-1	NA	TRBJ2-7	TGTGCCAGCAGTGATTCCCCTCCCGAGCGAGAGGAATACGAGCAGTACTTC	CASSDSPPEREEYEQYF
NA	TRBV7-2	NA	TRBJ2-5	TGTGCCAGCAGCCCTGCGATAGAGACCCAGTACTTC	CASSPAIETQYF
NA	TRBV4-1	NA	TRBJ1-5	TGCGCCAGCAGATATGAGGTGGGTAATCAGCCCCAGCATTTT	CASRYEVGNQPQHF
NA	TRBV27	NA	TRBJ2-7	TGTGCCAGCAGTTTCTCCAGGGCCTCCTACGAGCAGTACTTC	CASSFSRASYEQYF
TRBD2	TRBV3-1	NA	TRBJ2-5	TGTGCCAGCAGCCTCAGGCGACTAGCGGAAGAGACCCAGTACTTC	CASSLRRLAEETQYF
NA	TRBV7-2	NA	TRBJ2-5	TGTGCCAGCAGCTTAGACGGAAGGGGGGGCCAAGAGACCCAGTACTTC	CASSLDGRGGQETQYF
NA	TRBV27	few	TRBJ2-3	TGTGCCAGCAGTCCTCCACCACAAGATACGCAGTATTTT	CASSPPPQDTQYF
NA	TRBV7-3	NA	TRBJ2-7	TGTGCCAGCAGCTTAGCCAGCGCGCGGAAGACGGGGGAGCAGTACTTC	CASSLASARKTGEQYF
TRBD2	TRBV4-3	NA	TRBJ2-7	TGCGCCAGCAGCCAAGGGACTAGCGTCACCTACGAGCAGTACTTC	CASSQGTSVTYEQYF
TRBD1	TRBV20-1	NA	TRBJ2-7	TGCAGTACCGGGACAGGGGGATACGAGCAGTACTTC	CSTGTGGYEQYF
NA	TRBV5-1	few	TRBJ1-2	TGCGCCAGCAGCTTGGCCTGGGGGCGAGGTGGCTACACCTTC	CASSLAWGRGGYTF
TRBD1	TRBV28	NA	TRBJ2-7	TGTGCCAGCAGAAGCTCCGGGACAGGGATTTACGAGCAGTACTTC	CASRSSGTGIYEQYF
TRBD1	TRBV3-1	NA	TRBJ1-6	TGTGCCAGCAGACTTCGGACAGGGGGACCCAATTCACCCCTCCACTTT	CASRLRTGGPNSPLHF
NA	TRBV7-9	few	TRBJ1-1	TGTGCCAGCAGCCTCGCGGGGACTGAAGCTTTCTTT	CASSLAGTEAFF
TRBD1	TRBV11-1	NA	TRBJ2-6	TGTGCCAGCAGCCCCCTCCCGGGACAGGGGAACTCTGGGGCCAACGTCCTGACTTTC	CASSPLPGQGNSGANVLTF
NA	TRBV3-1	NA	TRBJ1-1	TGTGCCAGCAGCCAAGCATGGGAGAACACTGAAGCTTTCTTT	CASSQAWENTEAFF
TRBD1	TRBV5-1	NA	TRBJ2-3	TGCGCCAGCAGCTACCGACAGGGTAGCCTCGCAGATACGCAGTATTTT	CASSYRQGSLADTQYF
TRBD2	TRBV10-3	few	TRBJ2-7	TGTGCCATCAGTGAGGGAGGGACTAGCACCACCTACGAGCAGTACTTC	CAISEGGTSTTYEQYF
NA	TRBV9	NA	TRBJ1-2	TGTGCCAGCAACTCCAATCTGCGGTCTGGCTACACCTTC	CASNSNLRSGYTF
TRBD2	TRBV9	NA	TRBJ2-3	TGTGCCAGCAGCGAGGTAGGGACTAGCGCGACGGACACGCAGTATTTT	CASSEVGTSATDTQYF
TRBD2	TRBV20-1	NA	TRBJ2-3	TGCAGTGCTAGGGATAGCGGGAGTATGACAGATACGCAGTATTTT	CSARDSGSMTDTQYF
NA	TRBV2	NA	TRBJ2-5	TGTGCCAGCAGTTTTACCCAATACCAAGAGACCCAGTACTTC	CASSFTQYQETQYF
NA	TRBV2	NA	TRBJ2-7	TGTGCCAGCAGTGTCGAAGGGCAAATTCCGGCTTCGGAGCAGTACTTC	CASSVEGQIPASEQYF